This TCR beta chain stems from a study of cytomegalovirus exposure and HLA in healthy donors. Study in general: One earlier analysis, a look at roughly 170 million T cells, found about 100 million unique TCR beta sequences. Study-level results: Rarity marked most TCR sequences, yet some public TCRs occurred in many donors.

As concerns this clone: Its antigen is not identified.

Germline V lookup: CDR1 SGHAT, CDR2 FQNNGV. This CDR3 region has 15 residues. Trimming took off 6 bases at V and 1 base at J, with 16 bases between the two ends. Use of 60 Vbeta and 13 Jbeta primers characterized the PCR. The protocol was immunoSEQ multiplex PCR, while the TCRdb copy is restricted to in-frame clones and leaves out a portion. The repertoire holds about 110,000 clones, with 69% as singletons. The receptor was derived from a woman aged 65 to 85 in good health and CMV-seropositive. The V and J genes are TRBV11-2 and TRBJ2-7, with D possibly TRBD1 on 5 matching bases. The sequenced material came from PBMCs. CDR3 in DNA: TGTGCCAGCAGTTGGTCCCTTGGACAATCCTACGAGCAGTACTTC. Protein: CASSWSLGQSYEQYF.